This T cell receptor (beta chain) was recovered during a study of T cell responses to AZD1222 COVID-19 vaccine. The data were produced by immunoSEQ multiplex PCR, yet TCRdb's version contains in-frame clones alone and is incomplete. The sample contains 100,000 or so clones, around 84% of which appear only once. V was pared by 0 bases and J by 0 bases, with 8 bases between. Germline CDR1 is MNHEY and CDR2 is SVGAGI. The CDR3 covers 15 residues. The receptor was derived from an adult who received the AZD1222 COVID-19 vaccine. The sample here was peripheral blood, taken 28 days after the second AZD1222 dose. V and J are TRBV6-5 and TRBJ1-1; D unresolved. CDR3: CASSYSAKVNTEAFF. The CDR3 DNA reads TGTGCCAGCAGTTACTCTGCGAAGGTGAACACTGAAGCTTTCTTT.